Shown below are 10 T cell receptor beta chains from a single sample sequenced in a study of blood T cell repertoires in COVID-19. TCRdb keeps only in-frame clones here, not all; method: immunoSEQ multiplex PCR. This repertoire shows under 200,000 clones, about nine tenths found once; its top ten account for around 1.6%. Sequences were obtained from peripheral blood. These TCRs come from a man between 18 and 35 years old with active or convalescent COVID-19.

This chain joins TRBV21-1 and TRBJ1-1. TRBV21-1 is annotated as a pseudogene. The CDR3 loop spans 15 amino acids. The CDR3: CASSNWGKAGTEAFF. CDR3 coding DNA: TGTGCCAGCAGCAATTGGGGTAAGGCGGGCACTGAAGCTTTCTTT.

J is TRBJ1-3 and V is TRBV19, with D tentatively TRBD1 (5 bases). The V end lost 3 bases, the J end lost 2 bases, and 8 bases lay between the germline ends. This CDR3 has 14 amino acids. CDR1 and CDR2 (germline): LNHDA, SQIVND (reference sequence). The CDR3 protein is CASSIRGTGNTIYF. CDR3 in DNA: TGTGCCAGTAGTATTAGGGGAACTGGAAACACCATATATTTT.

This clone was seen once. The rearrangement links TRBV4-2 to TRBJ2-7; D gene unclear. V lost 1 base to trimming and J lost 3 bases, with 10 bases between them. Germline V gives CDR1 LGHNA, CDR2 YNFKEQ. CDR3 size: 14 residues. CDR3 DNA sequence: TGTGCCAGCAGCCAAGGGTCCCCCAGCTACGAGCAGTACTTC. Residues: CASSQGSPSYEQYF.

The chain recombines TRBV11-1 with TRBJ2-5, with a possible D match to TRBD2 (5 bases). The CDR3 sequence is 15 residues long. The germline CDR1 and CDR2 sequences are SGHAT and FQDESV (reference sequence). Trimming took 5 bases from V and 3 from J, leaving 16 bases between them. The CDR3 protein is CASSPPTRIEETQYF. The CDR3 DNA reads as TGTGCCAGCAGCCCGCCTACTAGGATTGAAGAGACCCAGTACTTC.

This rearrangement joins TRBV10-3 to TRBJ1-3; D gene ambiguous. The CDR3 contains 14 residues. V lost 8 bases and J 0 bases, leaving 11 bases between the germline ends. The germline gives CDR1 ENHRY, CDR2 SYGVKD. The CDR3, as DNA: TGTGCCATCCGAGGAGTTAACTCTGGAAACACCATATATTTT. It specifies CAIRGVNSGNTIYF.

This clone is a singleton in its sample. The rearrangement uses TRBV30 and TRBJ2-5; D gene uncertain. The CDR3 loop spans 11 amino acids. From germline, CDR1 is GTSNPN and CDR2 SVGIG (reference sequence). The ends were cut back, 4 bases at V and 1 base at J, with 4 bases in the middle. The CDR3 loop is CAWTGQETQYF. Written as DNA, the CDR3 is TGTGCCTGGACAGGCCAAGAGACCCAGTACTTC.

This chain uses TRBV6-4 with TRBJ1-2; D possibly corresponds to TRBD1 (5 bases). CDR3 length equals 14 residues. Germline values: CDR1 MRHNA, CDR2 SNTAGT. V was clipped by 5 bases and J by 7 bases, with 17 bases between them. As DNA, the CDR3 is TGTGCCAGCAGTCCGAATACTCAGGGTTCTGGCTACACCTTC. Translated, it gives CASSPNTQGSGYTF.

The gene calls are TRBV5-4 and TRBJ2-7; D gene ambiguous. The ends were cut back, 1 base at V and 2 bases at J, with 10 bases in the middle. The CDR3 is 14 residues long. Germline V lookup: CDR1 SGHNT, CDR2 YYREEE (reference sequence). CDR3 bases: TGTGCCAGCAGCTTGAAGGCTAGACCCTACGAGCAGTACTTC. It is translated as CASSLKARPYEQYF.

In this sample, this clone turned up once. This chain connects TRBV6-7 to TRBJ1-5, with D possibly being TRBD1 (6 bases). TRBV6-7 is an ORF for which the function is uncertain. The CDR3 sequence is 17 residues long. V dropped 4 bases and J dropped 0 bases, with 16 bases sitting between them. CDR3 coding DNA: TGTGCCAGCAGTTCCACACGGGACACTAATAGCAATCAGCCCCAGCATTTT. It is translated as CASSSTRDTNSNQPQHF.

The chain is built from TRBV6-5 and TRBJ1-5; TRBD1 is a possible D gene (5 bases). CDR3 size: 13 residues. V was trimmed by 11 bases and J by 0 bases, leaving 11 bases between them. Germline lookup yields CDR1 MNHEY and CDR2 SVGAGI. CDR3 bases: TGTGCCGGGGCGGTGAATAGCAATCAGCCCCAGCATTTT. Translated: CAGAVNSNQPQHF.